This TCR beta chain derives from a study of blood T cell repertoires in COVID-19. The repertoire was sequenced with immunoSEQ multiplex PCR; TCRdb's copy has only in-frame clones and lacks some. The sample holds approximately 250,000 clones; 91% are singletons and the top ten take 2.5% to 3%. The length of the CDR3 is 19 residues. This TCR derives from a man in his forties or fifties who had been exposed to COVID-19. The gene calls are TRBV21-1 and TRBJ2-4; the D call of TRBD1 is as the table states it, not checked on the DNA. TRBV21-1 is a pseudogene locus. Source material: PBMCs or T cells enriched from blood (not recorded which). The CDR3 sequence: CASSKVTGGQGVAKNIQYF. Here the CDR3 DNA reads TGTGCCAGCAGCAAAGTAACCGGAGGTCAGGGGGTTGCCAAAAACATTCAGTACTTC.